This T cell receptor (beta chain) stems from a study of Graves' ophthalmopathy and Graves' hyperthyroidism. There are a few counts of this clonotype. Its specificity is not known. General observations from the study: Most thyroid clonotypes expanded beyond 0.001 frequency were also found in blood. Forecasting of ophthalmopathy progression by the model achieved about 71% sensitivity and 72% to 75% specificity.

The CDR3 is 15 amino acids. Germline V gene data show CDR1 as SGHDT and CDR2 as YYEEEE. V lost 0 bases to trimming and J lost 4 bases, with 13 bases between them. For repertoire sequencing, the TCR beta CDR3 regions were amplified from RNA transcripts. The first-round RT-PCR employed HTBI primers together with the Qiagen OneStep RT-PCR kit. A multiplex PCR was then performed as the second round. From the multiplex PCR reads, TCRdb called clonotypes with MiXCR, one entry per CDR3 protein. The data hold almost 750,000 distinct CDR3 sequences, with around 40% observed a single time. The sample consisted of peripheral blood. The sequence came from an adult man with Graves' ophthalmopathy. The chain is built from TRBV5-6 and TRBJ1-2; D may be TRBD1 (6 bases). The CDR3 DNA reads as TGTGCCAGCAGCTTGGAACTCAGGGGCAGCTATGGCTACACCTTC. It encodes CASSLELRGSYGYTF.